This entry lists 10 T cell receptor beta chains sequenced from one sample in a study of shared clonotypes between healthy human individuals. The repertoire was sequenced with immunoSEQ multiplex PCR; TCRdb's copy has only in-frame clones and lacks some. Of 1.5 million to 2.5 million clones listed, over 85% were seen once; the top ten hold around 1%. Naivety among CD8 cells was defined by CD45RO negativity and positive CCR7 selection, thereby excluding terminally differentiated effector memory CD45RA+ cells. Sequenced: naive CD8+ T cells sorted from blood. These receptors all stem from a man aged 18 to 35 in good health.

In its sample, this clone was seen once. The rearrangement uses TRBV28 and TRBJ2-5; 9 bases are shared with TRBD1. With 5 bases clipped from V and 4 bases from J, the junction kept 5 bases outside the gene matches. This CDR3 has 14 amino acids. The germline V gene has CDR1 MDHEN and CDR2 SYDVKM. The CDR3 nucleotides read TGTGCCAGCAGTACCCGGGACAGGGTAGAGACCCAGTACTTC. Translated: CASSTRDRVETQYF.

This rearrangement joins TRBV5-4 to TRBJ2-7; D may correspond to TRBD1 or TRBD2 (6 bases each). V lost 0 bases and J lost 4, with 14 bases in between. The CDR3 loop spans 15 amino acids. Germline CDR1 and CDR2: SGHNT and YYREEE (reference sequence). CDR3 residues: CASSLGGAPEYEQYF. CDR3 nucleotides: TGTGCCAGCAGCTTGGGGGGGGCTCCAGAATACGAGCAGTACTTC.

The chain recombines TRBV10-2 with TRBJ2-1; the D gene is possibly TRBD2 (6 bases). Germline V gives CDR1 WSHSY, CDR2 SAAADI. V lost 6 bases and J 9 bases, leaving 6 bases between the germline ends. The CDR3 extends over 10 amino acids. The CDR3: CASRGGEQFF. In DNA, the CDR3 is TGCGCCAGCAGGGGAGGTGAGCAGTTCTTC.

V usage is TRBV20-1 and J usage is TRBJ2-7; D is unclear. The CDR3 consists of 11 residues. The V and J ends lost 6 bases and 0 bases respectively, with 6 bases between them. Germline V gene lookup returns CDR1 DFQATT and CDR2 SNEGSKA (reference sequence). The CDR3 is CSAGISYEQYF. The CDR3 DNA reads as TGCAGTGCAGGGATCTCCTACGAGCAGTACTTC.

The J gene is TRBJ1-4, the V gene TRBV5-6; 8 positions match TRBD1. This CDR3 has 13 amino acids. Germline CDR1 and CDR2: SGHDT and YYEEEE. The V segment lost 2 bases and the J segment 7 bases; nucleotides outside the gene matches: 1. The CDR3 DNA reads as TGTGCCAGCAGCTTCGGGACAGGTGAAAAACTGTTTTTT. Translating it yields CASSFGTGEKLFF.

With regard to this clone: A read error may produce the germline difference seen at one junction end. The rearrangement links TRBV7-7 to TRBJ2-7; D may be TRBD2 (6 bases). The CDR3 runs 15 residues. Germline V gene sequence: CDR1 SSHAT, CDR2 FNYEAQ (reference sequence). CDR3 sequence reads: CASSLGLGGKYEQYF. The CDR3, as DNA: TGTGCTAGCAGCTTAGGGCTCGGGGGTAAATACGAGCAGTACTTC.

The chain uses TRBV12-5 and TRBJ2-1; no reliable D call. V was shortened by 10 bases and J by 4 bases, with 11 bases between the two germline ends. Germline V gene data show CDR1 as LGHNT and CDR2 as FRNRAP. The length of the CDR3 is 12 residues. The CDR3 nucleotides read TGTGCTAACTCGGACGGTTACAATGAGCAGTTCTTC. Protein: CANSDGYNEQFF.

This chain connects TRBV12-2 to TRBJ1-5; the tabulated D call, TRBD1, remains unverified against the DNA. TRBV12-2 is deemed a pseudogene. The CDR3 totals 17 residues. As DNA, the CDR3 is TGTGCAAGTCGCCGGAAGGGGCCGGGACAGAGCAATCAGCCCCAGCATTTT. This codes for CASRRKGPGQSNQPQHF.

DNA for the CDR3: TGTGCCAGCAGCCCGACCAGTGAGCAGTTCTTC. This sequence encodes CASSPTSEQFF. The V and J genes are TRBV7-9 and TRBJ2-1; no definite D call. Trimming removed 5 bases at V and 9 bases at J, with 8 bases between. Germline V gene data show CDR1 as SEHNR and CDR2 as FQNEAQ (reference sequence). This CDR3 contains 11 residues.

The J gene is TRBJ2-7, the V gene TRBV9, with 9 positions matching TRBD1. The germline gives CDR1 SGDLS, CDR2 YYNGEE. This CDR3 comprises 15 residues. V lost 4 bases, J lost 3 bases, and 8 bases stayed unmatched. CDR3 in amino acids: CASSPFGDRDYEQYF. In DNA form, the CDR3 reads TGTGCCAGCAGCCCGTTTGGGGACAGGGACTACGAGCAGTACTTC.